This TCR beta chain was captured in a study of Graves' ophthalmopathy and Graves' hyperthyroidism. Investigators amplified TCR beta CDR3 regions from RNA transcripts. Following a first-round RT-PCR that used HTBI primers, a second-round multiplex PCR was carried out. TCRdb called the multiplex PCR reads again in MiXCR, with one record for every CDR3 protein. The sample records 300,000 to 350,000 distinct CDR3 sequences, 17% being singletons. In this sample, this clonotype turned up many times. Trimming removed 8 bases from V and 5 bases from J, with 18 bases in between. Per germline, CDR1 LGHNA and CDR2 YSLEER. This CDR3 comprises 14 residues.

Sequenced material: peripheral blood. The chain recombines TRBV4-3 with TRBJ2-5; possibly TRBD1 or TRBD2 for D (6 bases each). This sequence originates from an adult man with Graves' ophthalmopathy. The chain's CDR3 is CASGNRDWDETQYF. DNA of the CDR3: TGCGCCAGCGGGAACAGGGACTGGGACGAGACCCAGTACTTC.